This T cell receptor beta chain emerged from a study of OX40 agonist ivuxolimab in advanced cancers. Study-level information: Intravenous ivuxolimab was administered to patients every 2 weeks at 0.01 to 10 mg/kg.

From germline, CDR1 is KGHSH and CDR2 LQKENI. This CDR3 is 15 amino acids long. The germline V and J ends were trimmed by 2 bases and 2 bases, with 13 bases remaining between them. The data were produced by immunoSEQ multiplex PCR, yet TCRdb's version contains in-frame clones alone and is incomplete. This table holds approximately 70,000 clones, about 93% found once. Patients were excluded for autoimmune disease history or systemic immunosuppression. The genes are TRBV18 and TRBJ2-7; no clear D. The sample in question was CD4+ or CD8+ T cells sorted from blood, obtained in a trial of the OX40 agonist ivuxolimab. The clonotype comes from an adult with an advanced solid tumor such as melanoma, head and neck, liver or kidney cancer. The CDR3 DNA reads as TGTGCCAGCTCACCAGGGCCGCCCGGCGCCTACGAGCAGTACTTC. Protein: CASSPGPPGAYEQYF.